Following are 22 T cell receptor beta chains from one sample sequenced in a study of response to subunit inactivated influenza vaccine. TCRdb re-analysed the RT-PCR reads in MiXCR, keeping a single row per CDR3 protein. The repertoire holds about 500,000 distinct CDR3 sequences, with 7.2% as singletons. The sample was PBMCs from blood, taken 23 to 25 months after vaccination. Source of these receptors: a man between 50 and 75 years old who received an inactivated influenza vaccine.

This sequence joins TRBV7-9 and TRBJ2-5; TRBD1 or TRBD2 may be the D gene (5 bases each). Germline loops: CDR1 SEHNR, CDR2 FQNEAQ (reference sequence). Trimming pared 5 bases from V and 0 bases from J, leaving 13 bases between. The CDR3 has 15 residues. This CDR3 reads CASSPWDVDQETQYF. CDR3 in DNA: TGTGCCAGCAGCCCCTGGGACGTAGACCAAGAGACCCAGTACTTC.

In this sample, this clonotype turned up a few times. The chain combines TRBV5-1 with TRBJ2-2; no clear D. The V and J ends lost 0 bases and 4 bases respectively, with 16 bases between them. The CDR3 spans 17 residues. Germline CDR1 SGHRS, CDR2 YFSETQ. This CDR3 is CASSLEALKVSTGELFF. The DNA for the CDR3 is TGCGCCAGCAGCTTGGAGGCCCTAAAGGTTTCCACCGGGGAGCTGTTTTTT.

This clonotype was observed a handful of times. The chain couples TRBV7-3 to TRBJ2-1; 7 bases map to TRBD2. This CDR3 has 16 residues. Germline V gene lookup returns CDR1 SGHTA and CDR2 FQGTGA. The J segment lost 8 bases and the V segment lost 1 base, leaving 11 bases of the junction unmatched. The CDR3 sequence: CASSLIAGVISDEQFF. The CDR3, as DNA: TGTGCCAGCAGCTTAATCGCGGGAGTAATAAGCGATGAGCAGTTCTTC.

This clonotype was seen only a few times. The chain links TRBV11-2 to TRBJ2-1; no firm D call. The CDR3 loop spans 16 amino acids. V was cut by 5 bases and J by 0 bases, with 14 bases left in between. Germline CDR1 reads SGHAT; CDR2 reads FQNNGV. This CDR3 reads CASSVNSVSSYNEQFF. In nucleotides, the CDR3 is TGTGCCAGCAGCGTCAACAGTGTTAGCTCCTACAATGAGCAGTTCTTC.

As for this clonotype: It may be a read error: a sequence one base away is much more abundant. This chain joins TRBV20-1 and TRBJ2-5; the match to TRBD1 covers 10 bases. This CDR3 comprises 15 residues. Per germline, CDR1 DFQATT and CDR2 SNEGSKA (reference sequence). Written as DNA, the CDR3 is TGCTGTGCTAGATCGGGGACAGGGGATAGAGAGACCCAGTACTTC. Translation: CCARSGTGDRETQYF.

The gene calls are TRBV7-9 and TRBJ2-3; D possibly uses TRBD1 or TRBD2 (5 bases each). The CDR3 runs to 15 residues. The V end lost 6 bases, the J end lost 0 bases, and 13 bases lay between the germline ends. CDR1 and CDR2 (germline): SEHNR, FQNEAQ (reference sequence). The CDR3 DNA is TGTGCCAGCAGGGACGGGACGTTTAGCACAGATACGCAGTATTTT. This translates into CASRDGTFSTDTQYF.

In this sample, this clonotype turned up many times. V and J are TRBV20-1 and TRBJ1-5; 9 bases are shared with TRBD1. This CDR3 has 14 amino acids. J lost 6 bases, V lost 0 bases, and 3 bases had no gene match. Germline V gives CDR1 DFQATT, CDR2 SNEGSKA (reference sequence). CDR3 loop: CSARETGGPQPQHF. The CDR3 DNA reads as TGCAGTGCTAGAGAAACAGGGGGCCCTCAGCCCCAGCATTTT.

This clonotype was detected ten times or more. The CDR3: CAISQTRSDTQYF. For the CDR3, the DNA is TGTGCCATCTCACAGACTAGATCGGATACGCAGTATTTT. The chain has TRBV7-7 and TRBJ2-3; D is perhaps TRBD2 (6 bases). The V and J ends lost 10 bases and 6 bases respectively, with 17 bases between them. Germline CDR1 and CDR2: SSHAT and FNYEAQ (reference sequence). The CDR3 consists of 13 residues.

This clonotype has only a few counts. The gene calls are TRBV28 and TRBJ2-7; no definite D call. The germline CDR1 and CDR2 sequences are MDHEN and SYDVKM. This CDR3 has 11 amino acids. Between the trimmed V and J ends, which lost 6 bases and 4 bases, there was a span of 7 bases. CDR3 sequence reads: CASRFRYEQYF. The CDR3 DNA reads TGTGCCAGCAGGTTTAGGTACGAGCAGTACTTC.

The V call is TRBV12-3 or TRBV12-4, the J call TRBJ2-5; D is perhaps TRBD1 (6 bases). V was cut by 3 bases and J by 2 bases, with 10 bases left in between. This CDR3 contains 14 residues. The CDR3 DNA is TGTGCCAGCAGTTTCGGGACACATCAAGAGACCCAGTACTTC. Translation: CASSFGTHQETQYF.

This clonotype was seen repeatedly, ten times or more. This chain links TRBV2 with TRBJ1-1; possibly TRBD1 for D (5 bases). CDR1 and CDR2 (germline): SNHLY, FYNNEI. The CDR3 length is 14 residues. V was trimmed by 4 bases and J by 1 base, leaving 10 bases between them. CDR3 protein: CASSGGQGNTEAFF. CDR3 DNA: TGTGCCAGCAGTGGAGGCCAGGGGAACACTGAAGCTTTCTTT.

The rearrangement joins TRBV3-1 to TRBJ1-2; D gene unclear. From germline, CDR1 is LGHDT and CDR2 YNNKEL (reference sequence). Trimming shortened V by 4 bases and J by 5 bases, and 11 bases separated the two germline ends. The CDR3 is made up of 13 amino acids. This CDR3 reads CASSPDGVYGYTF. As DNA, the CDR3 is TGTGCCAGCAGCCCGGACGGTGTATATGGCTACACCTTC. The complete variable domain, with remaining parts taken from reference TRBV3-1 and TRBJ1-2, reads DTAVSQTPKYLVTQMGNDKSIKCEQNLGHDTMYWYKQDSKKFLKIMFSYNNKELIINETVPNRFSPKSPDKAHLNLHINSLELGDSAVYFCASSPDGVYGYTFGSGTRLTVV.

This clonotype was picked up many times. J is TRBJ1-5 and V is TRBV9; D possibly corresponds to TRBD1 (5 bases). Trimming left V 2 bases short and J 5 bases short, with 8 bases between. CDR1 and CDR2 from the germline V gene are SGDLS and YYNGEE. This CDR3 spans 13 amino acids. CDR3 protein: CASSVGTHQPQHF. The CDR3 DNA follows: TGTGCCAGCAGCGTCGGGACCCATCAGCCCCAGCATTTT.

This clonotype was detected a few times. A junction boundary mismatches the germline segment, possibly from a read error. V usage is TRBV5-1 and J usage is TRBJ1-6; D is perhaps TRBD1 (6 bases). The CDR3 runs to 16 residues. The germline V gene encodes CDR1 SGHRS and CDR2 YFSETQ. CDR3 loop: CASSGGAGDYNSPLHF. The CDR3 nucleotides are TGCGCAAGCAGCGGGGGGGCAGGGGACTATAATTCACCCCTCCACTTT.

This clonotype was seen more than once but under ten times. The CDR3 nucleotides are TGTGCCAGCAGTTTAGGGGGCTCGCAGTACTTC. Protein sequence: CASSLGGSQYF. The V and J genes are TRBV12-3 or TRBV12-4 and TRBJ2-7; weak D call: TRBD1 (5 bases). V gave up 1 base and J gave up 9 bases, with 7 bases separating them. The CDR3 is 11 amino acids.

The V call is TRBV24-1, the J call TRBJ1-5; 9 nucleotides line up with TRBD1. The CDR3 has 13 amino acids. Trimming at V came to 4 bases and at J to 7 bases, leaving 1 base not matched to a gene. Germline CDR1 is KGHDR and CDR2 is SFDVKD. CDR3 region: CATSEQGAQPQHF. For the CDR3, the DNA is TGTGCCACCAGTGAACAGGGGGCGCAGCCCCAGCATTTT.

This chain uses TRBV4-1 with TRBJ2-7; D ambiguous. This CDR3 is 14 amino acids long. V was cut by 4 bases and J by 2 bases, with 12 bases left in between. CDR1 MGHRA and CDR2 YSYEKL come from the germline V gene. CDR3 sequence (DNA): TGCGCCAGCAGCCCAGGATCTAAACCCTACGAGCAGTACTTC. Translating it yields CASSPGSKPYEQYF.

The chain uses TRBV27 and TRBJ2-1; D possibly corresponds to TRBD2 (6 bases). V lost 5 bases, J lost 2 bases, and 13 bases lay in between. CDR1 is MNHEY and CDR2 is SMNVEV in the germline V gene (reference sequence). CDR3 length equals 15 residues. Here the CDR3 DNA reads TGTGCCAGCAGTACGGGACTGGCCACCTACAATGAGCAGTTCTTC. Translating it yields CASSTGLATYNEQFF.

This clonotype has just a few counts. The chain recombines TRBV12-3 or TRBV12-4 with TRBJ2-1, with D possibly TRBD1 on 5 matching bases. The CDR3 length is 15 residues. V was shortened by 2 bases and J by 3 bases, with 11 bases between the two germline ends. The CDR3 bases are TGTGCCAGCAGTTTACGGCAGGGTATCTACAATGAGCAGTTCTTC. Its translation is CASSLRQGIYNEQFF.

This rearrangement joins TRBV6-5 to TRBJ2-1; D may be TRBD1 (5 bases). The CDR3 sequence is 14 residues long. Germline-derived CDR1 and CDR2 are MNHEY and SVGAGI. V shed 0 bases and J shed 9 bases, with 12 bases lying between them. The CDR3 DNA reads as TGTGCCAGCAGTTACTCGACAGTACGGCGTGAGCAGTTCTTC. This translates into CASSYSTVRREQFF.

The chain has TRBV9 and TRBJ2-3; D is perhaps TRBD2 (5 bases). The CDR3 is 16 amino acids. Germline CDR1 is SGDLS and CDR2 is YYNGEE. The ends were cut back, 0 bases at V and 2 bases at J, with 13 bases in the middle. CDR3 in amino acids: CASSVGVSGFTDTQYF. DNA of the CDR3: TGTGCCAGCAGCGTAGGAGTATCGGGATTCACAGATACGCAGTATTTT.

The chain is built from TRBV24-1 and TRBJ2-5; 10 bases are a match to TRBD2. Unmatched junction bases numbered 8, after V lost 4 bases and J lost 1 base. CDR3 length: 17 amino acids. The V gene's germline CDR1 is KGHDR and CDR2 SFDVKD. The CDR3 here is CATSETSGRAVQETQYF. CDR3 in DNA: TGTGCCACCAGTGAGACGAGCGGGAGGGCCGTCCAAGAGACCCAGTACTTC.